The next 21 T cell receptor beta chains were all read from a single sample in a study of shared clonotypes between healthy human individuals. The data were produced by immunoSEQ multiplex PCR, yet TCRdb's version contains in-frame clones alone and is incomplete. The table has roughly 2.2 million clones, 80% to 95% seen once. Sequencing was carried out using naive CD4+ T cells from PBMCs. The subset: CD45RA+ positively selected. The origin of the receptors is a man aged 18-30 years in good health. Some clones in this sample may be carry-over from other donors' samples.

The chain employs TRBV6-6 and TRBJ2-7, with D perhaps TRBD1 or TRBD2 (5 bases each). The CDR3 spans 15 residues. With 2 bases removed from V and 3 bases from J, the gap between germline ends came to 14 bases. Per germline, CDR1 MNHNY and CDR2 SVGAGI (reference sequence). The CDR3 protein is CASSYKGRVDYEQYF. Here the CDR3 DNA reads TGTGCCAGCAGTTACAAGGGACGCGTAGACTACGAGCAGTACTTC.

A word on this clone: An end of the junction does not agree with germline; a read error may underlie this. The chain links TRBV7-9 to TRBJ2-7; TRBD1 matches at 9 bases. Per germline, CDR1 SEHNR and CDR2 FQNEAQ (reference sequence). The CDR3 is 13 amino acids. The CDR3 nucleotides are TGTGCCAGCAGCCTTACAGGGGGCGCAAGGGTAAACTTC. Its protein is CASSLTGGARVNF.

V usage is TRBV2 and J usage is TRBJ1-2, with 7 bases matching TRBD1. Germline-derived CDR1 and CDR2 are SNHLY and FYNNEI. This CDR3 comprises 13 residues. V lost 8 bases and J lost 4; bases outside the gene matches: 7. The CDR3 reads CASQKGQSYGYTF. Written as DNA, the CDR3 is TGTGCCAGCCAAAAGGGACAGTCCTATGGCTACACCTTC.

V usage is TRBV5-5 and J usage is TRBJ2-7; TRBD2 aligns across 15 bases. J was trimmed by 3 bases and V by 4 bases; bases with no gene match: 5. There are 16 residues in the CDR3. Germline CDR1 SGHKS, CDR2 YYEKEE (reference sequence). The CDR3 DNA follows: TGTGCCAGCAGCGCCGGACTAGCGGGAGGGATCTACGAGCAGTACTTC. It specifies CASSAGLAGGIYEQYF.

The chain employs TRBV6-6 and TRBJ1-5, with D maybe TRBD1 (5 bases). This CDR3 has 14 amino acids. The V end lost 5 bases, the J end lost 5 bases, and 13 bases lay between the germline ends. In germline, CDR1 is MNHNY, CDR2 SVGAGI (reference sequence). Here the CDR3 reads CASSKLGGYQPQHF. The CDR3 nucleotides are TGTGCCAGCAGTAAGTTGGGGGGTTATCAGCCCCAGCATTTT.

The CDR3: CASRSPRAGTQETQYF. DNA for the CDR3: TGTGCCAGCAGGTCCCCCCGGGCGGGAACTCAAGAGACCCAGTACTTC. The V gene is TRBV5-5, the J gene TRBJ2-5; a possible D gene is TRBD2 (6 bases). The CDR3 is made up of 16 amino acids. Germline V CDR1 and CDR2: SGHKS, YYEKEE (reference sequence). Trimming removed 5 bases from V and 2 bases from J, with 19 bases in between.

This sequence joins TRBV27 and TRBJ2-7; tentative D call: TRBD2 (6 bases). The germline CDR1 and CDR2 sequences are MNHEY and SMNVEV (reference sequence). This CDR3 comprises 14 residues. V was clipped by 2 bases and J by 3 bases, with 11 bases between them. The CDR3 loop reads CASSLKPGSYEQYF. DNA of the CDR3: TGTGCCAGCAGTTTAAAACCCGGGAGCTACGAGCAGTACTTC.

This clone was recorded only once. V usage is TRBV6-1 and J usage is TRBJ1-1, with 7 bases aligning to TRBD1. Germline V CDR1 and CDR2: MNHNS, SASEGT. V was clipped by 6 bases and J by 5 bases; unmatched bases: 6. The CDR3 has 13 amino acids. CDR3 in amino acids: CASSQTGMTEAFF. The CDR3 DNA reads TGTGCCAGCAGCCAGACAGGGATGACTGAAGCTTTCTTT.

This chain uses TRBV11-2 with TRBJ2-7; 10 positions match TRBD1. This CDR3 has 12 residues. V lost 4 bases to trimming and J lost 12 bases; unmatched junction nucleotides: 6. Per the germline V gene, CDR1 is SGHAT and CDR2 is FQNNGV. The CDR3 reads CASSSGQGNRYF. CDR3 sequence (DNA): TGTGCCAGCAGCTCGGGACAGGGGAATCGGTACTTC. Together with reference TRBV11-2 and TRBJ2-7, the CDR3 gives the full variable domain: EAGVAQSPRYKIIEKRQSVAFWCNPISGHATLYWYQQILGQGPKLLIQFQNNGVVDDSQLPKDRFSAERLKGVDSTLKIQPAKLEDSAVYLCASSSGQGNRYFGPGTRLTVT.

The chain carries TRBV7-3 and TRBJ2-7; 11 bases are shared with TRBD2. The CDR3 contains 14 residues. V was pared by 2 bases and J by 3 bases, with 0 bases of the junction left unmatched. CDR1 and CDR2 from the germline V gene are SGHTA and FQGTGA. In DNA, the CDR3 is TGTGCCAGCAGCTTACTAGCGGGAGGCTACGAGCAGTACTTC. Its translation is CASSLLAGGYEQYF.

This chain links TRBV4-1 with TRBJ2-7; TRBD2 matches 13 bases. Germline CDR1 MGHRA, CDR2 YSYEKL. This CDR3 has 18 amino acids. The ends lost 1 base at V and 7 bases at J; junction bases unmatched: 13. The CDR3 here is CASSQGRQLGLAGKEQYF. As DNA, the CDR3 is TGCGCCAGCAGCCAAGGCCGGCAATTGGGACTAGCGGGAAAGGAGCAGTACTTC.

Comments on this clone: Other DNA variants within this sample encode the same CDR3. J is TRBJ2-1 and V is TRBV5-4; 9 nucleotides match TRBD1. The CDR3 is 15 amino acids. J was trimmed by 2 bases and V by 4 bases; bases with no gene match: 4. Per the germline V gene, CDR1 is SGHNT and CDR2 is YYREEE (reference sequence). As DNA, the CDR3 is TGTGCCAGCAGCAGCCGGGACAGGGCCTACAATGAGCAGTTCTTC. Protein product: CASSSRDRAYNEQFF.

The chain couples TRBV5-8 to TRBJ2-7, with TRBD2 matching over 10 bases. CDR3 length: 17 amino acids. CDR1 is SGHTS and CDR2 is YDEGEE in the germline V gene. V was clipped by 1 base and J by 5 bases; unmatched bases: 12. The CDR3 is CASSLFGRASGSNEQYF. The DNA for the CDR3 is TGTGCCAGCAGCTTGTTCGGTCGGGCTAGCGGGAGTAACGAGCAGTACTTC.

Only one count was recorded for this clone. This sequence joins TRBV28 and TRBJ1-1; no reliable D call. Germline loops: CDR1 MDHEN, CDR2 SYDVKM. This CDR3 spans 14 amino acids. Trimming removed 6 bases from V and 8 bases from J, with 19 bases in between. This chain's CDR3 is CASRGTPRGPEAFF. CDR3 DNA sequence: TGTGCCAGCAGAGGTACCCCCCGAGGGCCCGAAGCTTTCTTT. Looking up the rest from reference TRBV28 and TRBJ1-1 gives the full variable domain: DVKVTQSSRYLVKRTGEKVFLECVQDMDHENMFWYRQDPGLGLRLIYFSYDVKMKEKGDIPEGYSVSREKKERFSLILESASTNQTSMYLCASRGTPRGPEAFFGQGTRLTVV.

The V call is TRBV27, the J call TRBJ1-1; weak D call: TRBD1 (6 bases). This CDR3 contains 14 residues. The germline V gene encodes CDR1 MNHEY and CDR2 SMNVEV (reference sequence). V lost 5 bases, J lost 1 base, and 11 bases lay in between. The CDR3: CASSTRTENTEAFF. CDR3 coding DNA: TGTGCCAGCAGTACAAGGACAGAGAACACTGAAGCTTTCTTT.

This clone was observed a few times. The CDR3 bases are TGTGCCAGCAGTTACTCGACGGGACTTGGCTACACCTTC. Amino acids: CASSYSTGLGYTF. The chain couples TRBV6-6 to TRBJ1-2; a possible D gene is TRBD1 (5 bases). The CDR3 length is 13 residues. Trimming stripped 0 bases from V and 7 bases from J, with 9 bases between. Germline values: CDR1 MNHNY, CDR2 SVGAGI (reference sequence).

The chain carries TRBV5-1 and TRBJ1-1, with a tentative D call TRBD1 (5 bases). This CDR3 has 13 amino acids. V was pared by 6 bases and J by 1 base, with 10 bases between. Germline assignment: CDR1 SGHRS and CDR2 YFSETQ. The CDR3 loop is CASIQGPNTEAFF. The CDR3 nucleotides are TGCGCCAGCATCCAGGGTCCGAACACTGAAGCTTTCTTT.

Only a few counts were recorded for this clone. Other DNA sequences in this specimen translate into the identical CDR3. The chain joins TRBV5-1 to TRBJ1-1; D gene unclear. The germline V gene encodes CDR1 SGHRS and CDR2 YFSETQ. The CDR3 consists of 12 residues. Trimming stripped 1 base from V and 1 base from J, with 2 bases between. This CDR3 reads CASSLTNTEAFF. In DNA form, the CDR3 reads TGCGCCAGCAGCTTGACGAACACTGAAGCTTTCTTT.

The chain uses TRBV10-3 and TRBJ2-7; 10 nucleotides match TRBD1. Trimming removed 3 bases from V and 2 bases from J; junction bases left unmatched: 4. From germline, CDR1 is ENHRY and CDR2 SYGVKD. The CDR3 is made up of 15 amino acids. The CDR3 DNA sequence: TGTGCCATCAGTGACCGGGACAGGGGAGCCTACGAGCAGTACTTC. This codes for CAISDRDRGAYEQYF.

The chain links TRBV28 to TRBJ2-6; D uncertain. The CDR3 spans 14 residues. The V and J ends lost 1 base and 4 bases respectively, with 5 bases between them. From germline, CDR1 is MDHEN and CDR2 SYDVKM. CDR3 loop: CASSLSLGANVLTF. The DNA for the CDR3 is TGTGCCAGCAGTTTATCTCTGGGGGCCAACGTCCTGACTTTC.

The chain joins TRBV12-5 to TRBJ2-2; D may be TRBD2 (5 bases). This CDR3 is built from 16 residues. Per the germline V gene, CDR1 is LGHNT and CDR2 is FRNRAP. V dropped 0 bases and J dropped 4 bases, with 12 bases sitting between them. The CDR3 DNA reads as TGTGCTAGTGGTTTGGTACTAGGTCAGACCACCGGGGAGCTGTTTTTT. As protein: CASGLVLGQTTGELFF.